Below, 29 T cell receptor beta chains from the same sample are listed, as sequenced in a study of glioma-infiltrating T cells. Amplification of TCR alpha and beta CDR3 regions from RNA used iRepertoire nested multiplex PCR. Each CDR3 protein is one row after TCRdb ran MiXCR on the multiplex PCR reads. This sample has about 140,000 distinct CDR3 sequences; approximately 40% occur once, and the top ten carry over 15%. Material: glioma tissue, nonneoplastic brain tissue, or PBMCs (not recorded which). The receptors were sampled from a human donor with low-grade glioma or glioblastoma, undergoing nonglioma brain surgery, or in good health (not recorded which).

This chain uses TRBV7-2 with TRBJ2-7; 11 positions match TRBD2. V was pared by 5 bases and J by 6 bases, with 12 bases of the junction left unmatched. Germline CDR1 is SGHTA and CDR2 is FQGNSA. The CDR3 loop spans 16 amino acids. The CDR3 here is CASSILTSGSIGEQYF. CDR3 nucleotide sequence: TGTGCCAGCAGCATCCTCACTAGCGGGAGTATTGGCGAGCAGTACTTC.

The chain uses TRBV20-1 and TRBJ2-1, with 7 bases fitting TRBD1. Germline V gene data show CDR1 as DFQATT and CDR2 as SNEGSKA (reference sequence). The J segment lost 4 bases and the V segment lost 1 base, leaving 10 bases of the junction unmatched. The CDR3 is 16 amino acids. CDR3 DNA sequence: TGCAGTGCTAGAGGTCTCGGACAGGTCGGGTACAATGAGCAGTTCTTC. The encoded protein is CSARGLGQVGYNEQFF.

This clonotype has ten or more counts. The chain is built from TRBV7-9 and TRBJ2-3; 9 bases agree with TRBD1. Trimming took 1 base from V and 2 from J; bases not matched to a gene: 1. Germline CDR1 is SEHNR and CDR2 is FQNEAQ (reference sequence). The CDR3 extends over 15 amino acids. The CDR3 region is CASSLGDRDTDTQYF. The DNA of the CDR3 is TGTGCCAGCAGCTTAGGGGACAGGGACACAGATACGCAGTATTTT.

This clonotype turned up a few times. V is TRBV2 and J is TRBJ2-2; no clear D. From germline, CDR1 is SNHLY and CDR2 FYNNEI. The length of the CDR3 is 15 residues. V was shortened by 4 bases and J by 0 bases, with 9 bases between the two germline ends. CDR3 sequence (DNA): TGTGCCAGCAGTGTGCAACAAGCGAACACCGGGGAGCTGTTTTTT. This encodes CASSVQQANTGELFF.

V is TRBV7-8 and J is TRBJ2-3, with a weak D call TRBD2 (5 bases). This CDR3 contains 15 residues. Trimming removed 5 bases from V and 2 bases from J, with 14 bases in between. CDR1 SGHVS and CDR2 FQNEAQ come from the germline V gene. The CDR3, as DNA: TGTGCCAGCAGCCACGGGGTGAGAGCCACAGATACGCAGTATTTT. Translated: CASSHGVRATDTQYF.

The genes are TRBV2 and TRBJ2-3; 7 positions match TRBD2. Germline CDR1 and CDR2: SNHLY and FYNNEI. CDR3 length: 17 amino acids. V was pared by 3 bases and J by 2 bases, with 11 bases of the junction left unmatched. The CDR3: CASSDPQAGRNTDTQYF. The CDR3, as DNA: TGTGCCAGCAGTGACCCCCAAGCGGGACGGAACACAGATACGCAGTATTTT.

The chain is built from TRBV29-1 and TRBJ1-5; D unclear. The CDR3 runs 13 residues. V was cut by 4 bases and J by 4 bases, with 11 bases left in between. Looked up from germline, CDR1 is SQVTM and CDR2 is ANQGSEA. CDR3 sequence: CSVAVQWNQPQHF. The CDR3 DNA sequence: TGCAGCGTTGCCGTTCAATGGAATCAGCCCCAGCATTTT.

This chain's CDR3 is CASSSPPWGNTEAFF. The CDR3 nucleotides read TGTGCCAGCAGTTCCCCACCTTGGGGGAACACTGAAGCTTTCTTT. The chain carries TRBV6-9 and TRBJ1-1; no clear D. The CDR3 runs 15 residues. CDR1 and CDR2 (germline): MNHGY, SVAAGI. The V end lost 4 bases, the J end lost 1 base, and 13 bases lay between the germline ends.

The gene calls are TRBV2 and TRBJ2-3; 12 bases line up with TRBD1. J lost 6 bases, V lost 5 bases, and 6 bases had no gene match. Germline lookup yields CDR1 SNHLY and CDR2 FYNNEI. The CDR3 spans 15 residues. For the CDR3, the DNA is TGTGCCAGCAGTCTGGGACAGGGGGCTCTGGATACGCAGTATTTT. Residues: CASSLGQGALDTQYF.

This clonotype was observed a handful of times. This chain connects TRBV20-1 to TRBJ2-3, with D perhaps TRBD2 (7 bases). CDR1 and CDR2 (germline): DFQATT, SNEGSKA (reference sequence). This CDR3 has 13 residues. V lost 6 bases and J lost 7, with 17 bases in between. As DNA, the CDR3 is TGCAGTGCCCTCCCGGGGGGCCTTTATACGCAGTATTTT. It yields the protein CSALPGGLYTQYF.

This clonotype was picked up a small number of times. The chain joins TRBV20-1 to TRBJ2-1, with no clear D. V lost 0 bases and J 0 bases, leaving 6 bases between the germline ends. This CDR3 has 14 amino acids. From germline, CDR1 is DFQATT and CDR2 SNEGSKA (reference sequence). In DNA, the CDR3 is TGCAGTGCTAGAGATCTTCACTCCTACAATGAGCAGTTCTTC. Translated: CSARDLHSYNEQFF.

This clonotype came up a few times. The V gene is TRBV6-1, the J gene TRBJ1-3; D is ambiguous. The V end lost 6 bases, the J end lost 0 bases, and 12 bases lay between the germline ends. This CDR3 spans 15 amino acids. The V gene's germline CDR1 is MNHNS and CDR2 SASEGT. As DNA, the CDR3 is TGTGCCAGCAGCGTAGGACGTCTCTCTGGAAACACCATATATTTT. Translating gives CASSVGRLSGNTIYF.

The chain joins TRBV6-2 or TRBV6-3 to TRBJ2-1; unclear D gene. Looked up from germline, CDR1 is MNHEY and CDR2 is SVGEGT. CDR3 length equals 13 residues. V was trimmed by 3 bases and J by 4 bases, leaving 7 bases between them. In DNA, the CDR3 is TGTGCCAGCAGTTATTCTCTGTACAATGAGCAGTTCTTC. Translation: CASSYSLYNEQFF.

The CDR3 loop reads CASSKRGLPNTGELFF. DNA of the CDR3: TGTGCCAGCAGTAAAAGGGGACTACCGAACACCGGGGAGCTGTTTTTT. The chain has TRBV6-1 and TRBJ2-2; TRBD2 aligns across 7 bases. This CDR3 contains 16 residues. From germline, CDR1 is MNHNS and CDR2 SASEGT. The junction had 6 bases not matched to a gene; V was cut back by 5 bases and J by 0 bases.

Written as DNA, the CDR3 is TGCGCCAGCGCGGGACAGGGGGGCAATAATCAGCCCCAGCATTTT. This gives the protein CASAGQGGNNQPQHF. The chain is built from TRBV4-1 and TRBJ1-5, with 11 bases matching TRBD1. There are 15 residues in the CDR3. Germline CDR1 and CDR2: MGHRA and YSYEKL. V lost 8 bases, J lost 4 bases, and 7 bases stayed unmatched.

The chain couples TRBV7-9 to TRBJ1-1, with unresolved D. With 2 bases removed from V and 11 bases from J, the gap between germline ends came to 18 bases. The germline CDR1 and CDR2 sequences are SEHNR and FQNEAQ (reference sequence). The CDR3 is 14 residues long. CDR3 coding DNA: TGTGCCAGCAGCTTAAGCCCTCGGACCTATGACGCTTTCTTT. This gives the protein CASSLSPRTYDAFF.

This clonotype showed up just a few times. The chain links TRBV20-1 to TRBJ2-3; D ambiguous. The length of the CDR3 is 14 residues. The germline V and J ends were trimmed by 2 bases and 5 bases, with 14 bases remaining between them. CDR1 is DFQATT and CDR2 is SNEGSKA in the germline V gene (reference sequence). CDR3 sequence reads: CSARLLGLLDTQYF. As DNA, the CDR3 is TGCAGTGCTAGACTTCTGGGGTTACTAGATACGCAGTATTTT.

This clonotype showed up just a few times. The CDR3 is CASSYQLTVANTEAFF. Written as DNA, the CDR3 is TGTGCCAGCAGTTACCAACTGACAGTGGCGAACACTGAAGCTTTCTTT. The chain employs TRBV6-6 and TRBJ1-1; maybe TRBD1 (5 bases). Germline-derived CDR1 and CDR2 are MNHNY and SVGAGI (reference sequence). This CDR3 region has 16 residues. Trimming removed 2 bases at V and 1 base at J, with 14 bases between.

The CDR3 DNA reads TGTGCCAGCAGCCACGGGACCGACCGACATGAGCAGTTCTTC. Translated, it gives CASSHGTDRHEQFF. This chain links TRBV7-9 with TRBJ2-1; D assignment may be TRBD1 or TRBD2 (5 bases each). Trimming pared 5 bases from V and 8 bases from J, leaving 16 bases between. This CDR3 has 14 residues. Germline V CDR1 and CDR2: SEHNR, FQNEAQ (reference sequence).

The rearrangement joins TRBV6-5 to TRBJ2-1; 10 bases agree with TRBD2. Germline V gene lookup returns CDR1 MNHEY and CDR2 SVGAGI. J was trimmed by 8 bases and V by 5 bases; bases with no gene match: 12. The CDR3 spans 16 residues. Written as DNA, the CDR3 is TGTGCCAGCAGTGTTCTAGCGGGAGCTCTGAGCGATGAGCAGTTCTTC. Residues: CASSVLAGALSDEQFF.

This rearrangement joins TRBV14 to TRBJ2-1; the D gene is possibly TRBD2 (7 bases). This CDR3 spans 15 amino acids. V lost 1 base and J 15 bases, leaving 22 bases between the germline ends. Germline loops: CDR1 SGHDN, CDR2 FVKESK. CDR3 residues: CASSQVLGGTIGLFF. CDR3 DNA sequence: TGTGCCAGCAGCCAAGTACTGGGGGGGACAATCGGCCTGTTCTTC.

In regard to this clonotype: Germline and junction disagree at one end, which may indicate a read error. This chain links TRBV11-2 with TRBJ2-5; possibly TRBD1 for D (6 bases). The CDR3 is made up of 13 amino acids. CDR1 is SGHAT, CDR2 FQNNGV, per germline. CDR3 DNA sequence: TGCGCCAGCAGCCTTTACAGGGAAGAGACCCAGTACTTC. Residues: CASSLYREETQYF. Together with reference TRBV11-2 and TRBJ2-5, the CDR3 gives the full variable domain: EAGVAQSPRYKIIEKRQSVAFWCNPISGHATLYWYQQILGQGPKLLIQFQNNGVVDDSQLPKDRFSAERLKGVDSTLKIQPAKLEDSAVYLCASSLYREETQYFGPGTRLLVL.

A few counts support this clonotype. The chain recombines TRBV7-6 with TRBJ2-7; 7 bases fit TRBD2. Trimming took 4 bases from V and 6 from J; bases not matched to a gene: 12. The CDR3 loop spans 15 amino acids. Germline V gene sequence: CDR1 SGHVS, CDR2 FNYEAQ. DNA of the CDR3: TGTGCCAGCAGCTCCGTAGCGGGCGTACACTCCGAGCAGTACTTC. This gives the protein CASSSVAGVHSEQYF.

The table lists this clonotype with a count of one. The chain recombines TRBV7-9 with TRBJ2-7, with D possibly matching TRBD1 (5 bases). V lost 6 bases to trimming and J lost 1 base, with 10 bases between them. There are 13 residues in the CDR3. Germline CDR1 reads SEHNR; CDR2 reads FQNEAQ (reference sequence). The CDR3 region is CASSLQASYEQYF. CDR3 nucleotides: TGTGCCAGCAGTCTACAGGCATCCTACGAGCAGTACTTC. Complete variable domain (other parts from reference TRBV7-9 and TRBJ2-7): DTGVSQNPRHKITKRGQNVTFRCDPISEHNRLYWYRQTLGQGPEFLTYFQNEAQLEKSRLLSDRFSAERPKGSFSTLEIQRTEQGDSAMYLCASSLQASYEQYFGPGTRLTVT.

This clonotype showed up just a few times. This chain uses TRBV4-1 with TRBJ1-3; D is uncertain. The CDR3 consists of 15 residues. V gave up 0 bases and J gave up 2 bases, with 8 bases separating them. CDR1 is MGHRA, CDR2 YSYEKL, per germline. The CDR3 region has the DNA TGCGCCAGCAGCCAAGATGACGTGGCTGGAAACACCATATATTTT. Translated: CASSQDDVAGNTIYF.

The chain carries TRBV4-1 and TRBJ2-3, with D possibly TRBD1 on 6 matching bases. The CDR3 sequence is 17 residues long. The germline CDR1 and CDR2 sequences are MGHRA and YSYEKL. The V and J ends lost 0 bases and 2 bases respectively, with 15 bases between them. For the CDR3, the DNA is TGCGCCAGCAGCCAAGACCCTAACAGGGTTAACACAGATACGCAGTATTTT. Protein: CASSQDPNRVNTDTQYF.

This clonotype was seen only a few times. The rearrangement links TRBV6-6 to TRBJ1-1, with D unclear. Germline V gene sequence: CDR1 MNHNY, CDR2 SVGAGI (reference sequence). V lost 0 bases and J lost 1, with 9 bases in between. The CDR3 has 15 amino acids. In nucleotides, the CDR3 is TGTGCCAGCAGTTACTCGATGCGAGGGAACACTGAAGCTTTCTTT. It codes for CASSYSMRGNTEAFF.

The chain links TRBV4-1 to TRBJ2-5, with TRBD2 identical over 7 bases. This CDR3 has 14 residues. Germline V gene lookup returns CDR1 MGHRA and CDR2 YSYEKL. Unmatched junction bases numbered 4, after V lost 4 bases and J lost 2 bases. CDR3 nucleotides: TGCGCCAGCAGCCCCCGGGAGGAGCAAGAGACCCAGTACTTC. Translation: CASSPREEQETQYF.

V and J are TRBV29-1 and TRBJ2-7; 9 positions agree with TRBD1. This CDR3 contains 13 residues. The germline gives CDR1 SQVTM, CDR2 ANQGSEA. Trimming at V came to 2 bases and at J to 3 bases, leaving 2 bases not matched to a gene. CDR3 protein: CSVEKDRGYEQYF. Here the CDR3 DNA reads TGCAGCGTTGAAAAGGACAGGGGCTACGAGCAGTACTTC.